This entry lists 7 T cell receptor beta chains sequenced from one sample in a study of blood T cell repertoires in COVID-19 (dated by TCRdb to 2020 to 2022). The library was obtained by the immunoSEQ multiplex PCR assay. TCRdb limited this immuneACCESS table to in-frame rearrangements with V and J called. A share of clones is missing; checked studies link under half to unresolved V genes, and the rest is unexplained. The sample data list around 240,000 clones, and roughly 80% of these were observed just once. Clones ranked in the top ten supply approximately 7% of the sample. Source material: peripheral blood. These TCRs come from a woman aged 50 to 65 with acute or convalescent COVID-19.

The chain links TRBV21-1 to TRBJ2-2; whether TRBD2, the table's D call, matches the DNA was not checked. TRBV21-1 is marked as a pseudogene. This CDR3 is built from 19 residues. DNA of the CDR3: TGTGCCAGCAGCAAGTCCGCGAACCGGGGGGGTTGGGATACCGGGGAGCTGTTTTTT. Translation gives CASSKSANRGGWDTGELFF.

The rearrangement uses TRBV4-2 and TRBJ2-2; no definite D call. In germline, CDR1 is LGHNA, CDR2 YNFKEQ. Trimming removed 1 base from V and 0 bases from J, with 12 bases in between. This CDR3 region has 17 residues. CDR3 sequence: CASSQAPSAANTGELFF. CDR3 nucleotides: TGTGCCAGCAGCCAAGCCCCGAGCGCTGCGAACACCGGGGAGCTGTTTTTT.

The table lists this clone with a few counts. This chain links TRBV3-1 (or the pseudogene TRBV3-2) with TRBJ1-1; tentatively, D is TRBD1 (6 bases). Trimming took off 4 bases at V and 4 bases at J, with 16 bases between the two ends. The germline V gene has CDR1 LGHDT and CDR2 YNNKEL (reference sequence). CDR3 length: 15 residues. CDR3 sequence: CASSLAQGSGTEAFF. The CDR3 DNA is TGTGCCAGCAGCCTCGCCCAGGGGAGCGGCACTGAAGCTTTCTTT.

The V gene is TRBV4-1, the J gene TRBJ2-2; a weak D match, TRBD1 (6 bases). V was pared by 0 bases and J by 0 bases, with 8 bases between. The CDR3 sequence is 16 residues long. Per germline, CDR1 MGHRA and CDR2 YSYEKL. Written as DNA, the CDR3 is TGCGCCAGCAGCCAAGATAGGGGGACGAACACCGGGGAGCTGTTTTTT. Amino acid sequence: CASSQDRGTNTGELFF.

The chain couples TRBV15 to TRBJ2-1, with 10 bases fitting TRBD2. The germline V gene has CDR1 LNHNV and CDR2 YYDKDF (reference sequence). Unmatched junction bases numbered 7, after V lost 3 bases and J lost 8 bases. The CDR3 contains 15 residues. The CDR3 protein is CATSRDLAGVDEQFF. DNA for the CDR3: TGTGCCACCAGCAGGGATCTAGCGGGGGTGGATGAGCAGTTCTTC.

There are a few counts of this clone. The V and J genes are TRBV6-5 and TRBJ1-3, with 7 nucleotides matching TRBD1. The CDR3 spans 16 residues. V dropped 0 bases and J dropped 1; count of bases not matched to a gene: 3. From germline, CDR1 is MNHEY and CDR2 SVGAGI. The chain's CDR3 is CASSYSRGPSGNTIYF. DNA for the CDR3: TGTGCCAGCAGTTACTCGAGGGGGCCATCTGGAAACACCATATATTTT.

The chain employs TRBV27 and TRBJ2-7, with TRBD1 matching 7 bases. The CDR3 covers 15 residues. From germline, CDR1 is MNHEY and CDR2 SMNVEV (reference sequence). V was pared by 6 bases and J by 2 bases, with 10 bases of the junction left unmatched. The CDR3 DNA is TGTGCCAGCAGCCTACAGGGGCGTGGTACCTACGAGCAGTACTTC. Amino acid sequence: CASSLQGRGTYEQYF.